The 27 T cell receptor beta chains below all came from one sample that was sequenced in a study of CD8 T cells in ankylosing spondylitis. General study results and limits: Typical of ankylosing spondylitis blood, it appeared, was a TCR beta motif of several highly homologous variants.

TCRdb reanalysed the 5' RACE reads using MiXCR and keeps one entry per CDR3 protein. This sample carries more than 650,000 distinct CDR3 sequences, 12% of them seen once, and the ten largest clones take about 0.5%. Their specific antigens are unknown. Sequencing input: blood, either unsorted or a sorted T cell fraction (not recorded which). The receptors shown here come from a male donor with ankylosing spondylitis.

The table lists this clonotype with a few counts. The rearrangement links TRBV7-9 to TRBJ1-2; D unresolved. The CDR3 contains 13 residues. CDR1 is SEHNR, CDR2 FQNEAQ, per germline (reference sequence). The V end lost 6 bases, the J end lost 6 bases, and 14 bases lay between the germline ends. The CDR3 loop is CASSLRRQNGYTF. In DNA, the CDR3 is TGTGCCAGCAGTCTACGGCGACAAAATGGCTACACCTTC. The complete variable domain, with remaining parts taken from reference TRBV7-9 and TRBJ1-2, reads DTGVSQNPRHKITKRGQNVTFRCDPISEHNRLYWYRQTLGQGPEFLTYFQNEAQLEKSRLLSDRFSAERPKGSFSTLEIQRTEQGDSAMYLCASSLRRQNGYTFGSGTRLTVV.

The chain carries TRBV29-1 and TRBJ1-2, with D possibly being TRBD1 (6 bases). The CDR3 is 13 residues long. In germline, CDR1 is SQVTM, CDR2 ANQGSEA. V was clipped by 6 bases and J by 4 bases, with 15 bases between them. CDR3 in DNA: TGCAGCGTAAGCTCACAGGGTATCTATGGCTACACCTTC. Translated, it gives CSVSSQGIYGYTF.

This clonotype was counted only a few times. The rearrangement joins TRBV5-1 to TRBJ2-7; maybe TRBD1 (5 bases). Germline CDR1 is SGHRS and CDR2 is YFSETQ. The CDR3 contains 16 residues. The V gene lost 4 bases and the J gene lost 4 bases, with 21 bases spanning the gap. The CDR3 DNA reads TGCGCCAGCAGCCACTATTCCCCTGCAGGGTATTACGAGCAGTACTTC. Its protein is CASSHYSPAGYYEQYF.

This chain connects TRBV24-1 to TRBJ1-5; D is unclear. Germline CDR1 is KGHDR and CDR2 is SFDVKD. Trimming took 9 bases from V and 0 from J, leaving 11 bases between them. The CDR3 totals 14 residues. This chain's CDR3 is CATPGPYSNQPQHF. DNA for the CDR3: TGTGCCACCCCCGGGCCTTATAGCAATCAGCCCCAGCATTTT.

The rearrangement links TRBV20-1 to TRBJ2-5, with 10 bases fitting TRBD2. The CDR3 contains 14 residues. The ends lost 8 bases at V and 6 bases at J; junction bases unmatched: 12. The germline gives CDR1 DFQATT, CDR2 SNEGSKA (reference sequence). CDR3 in amino acids: CSHWTSGEEKTQYF. The CDR3 nucleotides read TGCAGTCATTGGACTAGCGGTGAGGAGAAGACCCAGTACTTC.

The chain carries TRBV12-3 or TRBV12-4 and TRBJ2-2; TRBD2 might be the D (6 bases). CDR3 length equals 14 residues. Trimming took off 2 bases at V and 6 bases at J, with 10 bases between the two ends. The CDR3: CASSLTGLAGELFF. The DNA for the CDR3 is TGTGCCAGCAGTTTAACGGGACTCGCCGGGGAGCTGTTTTTT.

This clonotype was observed at least ten times. The CDR3 DNA is TGTGCCAGCAGTTCAGGGCTAGTCCATGGCTACACCTTC. Encoded protein: CASSSGLVHGYTF. This sequence joins TRBV27 and TRBJ1-2, with D perhaps TRBD1 (5 bases). Germline CDR1 reads MNHEY; CDR2 reads SMNVEV (reference sequence). The CDR3 runs 13 residues. Deletions cut 4 bases from V and 6 bases from J, with 12 bases between.

The V and J genes are TRBV11-2 and TRBJ1-1; D unresolved. The CDR3 is made up of 14 amino acids. Trimming cost V 1 base and J 6 bases, with 12 bases left between them. CDR1 is SGHAT, CDR2 FQNNGV, per germline. The CDR3 nucleotides are TGTGCCAGCAGCTTAGTGTCGGGGTACGCTGAAGCTTTCTTT. Its protein product is CASSLVSGYAEAFF.

This clonotype was counted many times. This chain joins TRBV12-3 or TRBV12-4 and TRBJ2-5; D gene uncertain. The CDR3 loop spans 13 amino acids. Trimming took off 1 base at V and 5 bases at J, with 8 bases between the two ends. The CDR3 DNA is TGTGCCAGCAGTTTAGTCACAGCGGAGACCCAGTACTTC. Its protein is CASSLVTAETQYF.

This clonotype was counted between two and nine times. The V and J genes are TRBV5-1 and TRBJ2-4; D remains ambiguous. The V and J ends lost 2 bases and 0 bases respectively, with 18 bases between them. The length of the CDR3 is 18 residues. Germline CDR1 SGHRS, CDR2 YFSETQ. CDR3 DNA sequence: TGCGCCAGCAGCTTTTCCCCGGCTCCAACTATAGCCAAAAACATTCAGTACTTC. This sequence encodes CASSFSPAPTIAKNIQYF.

A few counts support this clonotype. The chain has TRBV20-1 and TRBJ2-7; D possibly uses TRBD1 or TRBD2 (5 bases each). Trimming stripped 6 bases from V and 3 bases from J, with 18 bases between. The CDR3 contains 14 residues. The V gene's germline CDR1 is DFQATT and CDR2 SNEGSKA (reference sequence). The CDR3 DNA is TGCAGTGCCGTACCGGGACCGAGACTCTACGAGCAGTACTTC. It specifies CSAVPGPRLYEQYF.

This clonotype has only a few counts. This chain connects TRBV30 to TRBJ1-1; 10 bases are shared with TRBD1. Germline CDR1 and CDR2: GTSNPN and SVGIG (reference sequence). Trimming took 4 bases from V and 1 from J; bases not matched to a gene: 6. The CDR3 consists of 15 residues. CDR3 sequence (DNA): TGTGCCTGGAAGAGACAGGGGGCTAAGAACACTGAAGCTTTCTTT. It translates to CAWKRQGAKNTEAFF.

The chain couples TRBV20-1 to TRBJ2-1; 11 positions agree with TRBD2. Germline V gene sequence: CDR1 DFQATT, CDR2 SNEGSKA (reference sequence). J was trimmed by 0 bases and V by 1 base; bases with no gene match: 2. CDR3 length equals 16 residues. CDR3 in amino acids: CSARVGTSGSYNEQFF. The CDR3, as DNA: TGCAGTGCTAGAGTCGGGACTAGCGGCTCCTACAATGAGCAGTTCTTC.

The chain recombines TRBV6-1 with TRBJ2-7; weak D call: TRBD1 (7 bases). This CDR3 has 13 residues. The V gene lost 11 bases and the J gene lost 4 bases, with 18 bases spanning the gap. Germline CDR1 and CDR2: MNHNS and SASEGT. CDR3 sequence: CAAGQTTPYEQYF. The DNA for the CDR3 is TGTGCCGCGGGACAGACAACCCCTTACGAGCAGTACTTC.

This chain connects TRBV4-3 to TRBJ1-2; 7 bases line up with TRBD1. Losses at the gene ends were 2 bases for V and 2 bases for J; bases not matched to a gene: 5. The CDR3 has 15 residues. Germline CDR1 LGHNA, CDR2 YSLEER. DNA of the CDR3: TGCGCCAGCAGCCAACAGGACAGGTTAAACTATGGCTACACCTTC. It codes for CASSQQDRLNYGYTF.

The rearrangement joins TRBV12-3 or TRBV12-4 to TRBJ1-5, with D hard to call. Trimming left V 6 bases short and J 4 bases short, with 7 bases between. There are 12 residues in the CDR3. The CDR3, as DNA: TGTGCCAGCAGCCGGGCTAATCAGCCCCAGCATTTT. This encodes CASSRANQPQHF.

The CDR3, as DNA: TGTGCCAGCAGTGGCAGGGGGCCGAATGAGCAGTTCTTC. It translates to CASSGRGPNEQFF. This chain links TRBV6-2 or TRBV6-3 with TRBJ2-1; TRBD1 matches 8 bases. The germline V gene has CDR1 MNHEY and CDR2 SVGEGT. J gave up 7 bases and V 5 bases, and 4 bases lay outside the gene matches. This CDR3 has 13 amino acids.

CDR3 DNA: TGTGCCAGCAAAAGAACAGGGGGCGCGGATTCACCCCTCCACTTT. This translates into CASKRTGGADSPLHF. The chain recombines TRBV28 with TRBJ1-6; TRBD1 aligns across 9 bases. V lost 7 bases and J lost 8; bases outside the gene matches: 9. Germline V CDR1 and CDR2: MDHEN, SYDVKM. CDR3 length: 15 amino acids. Full variable domain (rest looked up from reference TRBV28 and TRBJ1-6): DVKVTQSSRYLVKRTGEKVFLECVQDMDHENMFWYRQDPGLGLRLIYFSYDVKMKEKGDIPEGYSVSREKKERFSLILESASTNQTSMYLCASKRTGGADSPLHFGNGTRLTVT.

V is TRBV27 and J is TRBJ2-7, with D perhaps TRBD2 (6 bases). Trimming cost V 5 bases and J 4 bases, with 15 bases left between them. Germline CDR1 and CDR2: MNHEY and SMNVEV (reference sequence). There are 14 residues in the CDR3. In DNA, the CDR3 is TGTGCCAGCAGTCCCCGGGACTTGGCATACGAGCAGTACTTC. Amino acids: CASSPRDLAYEQYF.

V and J are TRBV2 and TRBJ2-3; 8 nucleotides agree with TRBD1. V dropped 6 bases and J dropped 3; count of bases not matched to a gene: 5. This CDR3 region has 14 residues. From germline, CDR1 is SNHLY and CDR2 FYNNEI. The CDR3 reads CASRRDRGTDTQYF. The DNA for the CDR3 is TGTGCCAGCAGGAGAGACAGGGGAACAGATACGCAGTATTTT.

In its sample, this clonotype was seen a few times. This chain uses TRBV7-2 with TRBJ2-3, with 7 bases that match TRBD2. Per the germline V gene, CDR1 is SGHTA and CDR2 is FQGNSA. Unmatched junction bases numbered 4, after V lost 3 bases and J lost 4 bases. CDR3 length equals 14 residues. The CDR3 sequence: CASSFQRGADTQYF. CDR3 nucleotide sequence: TGTGCCAGCAGCTTCCAGCGGGGTGCAGATACGCAGTATTTT.

V gene TRBV28 combines with J gene TRBJ1-2; D not resolved. The V end was cut by 3 bases, the J end by 5 bases, with 10 bases between. Germline V gene data show CDR1 as MDHEN and CDR2 as SYDVKM. The CDR3 is made up of 13 amino acids. CDR3 nucleotides: TGTGCCAGCAGTTTGCTGGCCGCGTATGGCTACACCTTC. It translates to CASSLLAAYGYTF.

The chain links TRBV5-5 to TRBJ2-1; the match to TRBD2 covers 15 bases. CDR1 and CDR2 (germline): SGHKS, YYEKEE (reference sequence). The CDR3 sequence is 16 residues long. V was clipped by 4 bases and J by 7 bases; unmatched bases: 6. CDR3 protein: CASSPWTSGRGNEQFF. CDR3 coding DNA: TGTGCCAGCAGCCCTTGGACTAGCGGGAGGGGTAATGAGCAGTTCTTC.

This clonotype was recorded many times. The rearrangement uses TRBV7-9 and TRBJ2-1, with D possibly TRBD2 on 5 matching bases. CDR3 size: 15 residues. CDR1 SEHNR and CDR2 FQNEAQ come from the germline V gene (reference sequence). V was cut by 2 bases and J by 0 bases, with 8 bases left in between. The CDR3 region is CASSLLGSSYNEQFF. CDR3 coding DNA: TGTGCCAGCAGCTTACTAGGGAGCTCCTACAATGAGCAGTTCTTC.

This clonotype was recorded many times. J is TRBJ2-1 and V is TRBV6-1; D unresolved. This CDR3 has 15 amino acids. Germline V CDR1 and CDR2: MNHNS, SASEGT. Trimming cost V 6 bases and J 0 bases, with 12 bases left between them. DNA for the CDR3: TGTGCCAGCAGGGAACTCTCGACCTCCTACAATGAGCAGTTCTTC. Translated, it gives CASRELSTSYNEQFF.

This clonotype showed up just a few times. The chain's CDR3 is CSARDTVSNQPQHF. CDR3 sequence (DNA): TGCAGTGCTAGAGATACAGTAAGCAATCAGCCCCAGCATTTT. V usage is TRBV20-1 and J usage is TRBJ1-5; D not resolved. V was cut by 0 bases and J by 1 base, with 7 bases left in between. The CDR3 has 14 residues. The germline V gene has CDR1 DFQATT and CDR2 SNEGSKA (reference sequence).

About this clonotype: Sequence at one end of the junction differs from germline and may be a read error. This rearrangement joins TRBV7-6 to TRBJ2-7; a possible D gene is TRBD2 (5 bases). The germline V gene has CDR1 SGHVS and CDR2 FNYEAQ. The CDR3 length is 11 residues. The chain's CDR3 is CASSLWSGVEF. The CDR3, as DNA: TGTGCCAGCAGCTTATGGTCCGGGGTCGAATTC.